This TCR beta chain was captured in a study of early T cells in non-severe SARS-CoV-2 infection. Across the whole study: The sequenced material was bulk RNA from unsorted whole blood, and its chains were unpaired.

Per germline, CDR1 MGHRA and CDR2 YSYEKL. The ends lost 3 bases at V and 2 bases at J; junction bases unmatched: 1. The CDR3 contains 13 residues. The protocol attached unique molecular identifiers to individual cDNA molecules. MiXCR, run by TCRdb on the 5' RACE reads, gives a single entry per CDR3 protein. The sample lists 70,000 to 85,000 distinct CDR3 sequences; 9.5% to 13% were seen once. In its sample, this clonotype was seen a few times. The clonotype originates from an adult who was a healthcare worker with PCR-confirmed SARS-CoV-2 infection or an uninfected control (not recorded which). The sequenced material came from whole blood. The chain joins TRBV4-1 to TRBJ2-7; 7 positions agree with TRBD1. DNA of the CDR3: TGCGCCAGCAGCCATGGGACAGCCTACGAGCAGTACTTC. It translates to CASSHGTAYEQYF.